These 8 T cell receptor beta chains were sequenced from one sample in a study of CD8+CD57+ T cells in acquired aplastic anemia (dated by TCRdb to the late 2010s). Sequencer: Illumina HiSeq 2000. Profiling of TCR beta VDJ combinations and CDR3 sequences used genomic DNA as the template. The public reads were reanalyzed by TCRdb: fastp trimming at Q25, MiXCR alignment, in-frame beta chains only. Here each entry gathers all rows of one CDR3 protein and keeps the most common genes and DNA. For this sample the table gives fewer than 250,000 distinct CDR3 sequences, of which roughly 56% were detected only once. Of the sample, about 17% is held by the ten largest clones. The sample taken for sequencing was sorted CD4+, CD8+, or CD8+CD57+ T cells (not recorded which) from PBMCs. These receptors all come from a human donor in good health, serving as a control.

This sequence joins TRBV20-1 and TRBJ2-7; TRBD1 matches 9 bases. The germline CDR1 and CDR2 sequences are DFQATT and SNEGSKA (reference sequence). V lost 3 bases and J lost 5; bases outside the gene matches: 14. CDR3 length: 16 residues. CDR3 protein: CSASNTGTGMTDEQYF. CDR3 nucleotides: TGCAGTGCTAGCAACACTGGGACAGGGATGACGGACGAGCAGTACTTC.

This clonotype has only one observation. The chain links TRBV10-2 to TRBJ1-1; D gene uncertain. The CDR3 is made up of 13 amino acids. Trimming took 7 bases from V and 5 from J, leaving 14 bases between them. Germline V gene data show CDR1 as WSHSY and CDR2 as SAAADI. The CDR3: CASNAGMRTEAFF. CDR3 bases: TGCGCCAGCAACGCCGGGATGAGGACTGAAGCTTTCTTT.

The table lists this clonotype with many counts. The rearrangement uses TRBV11-2 and TRBJ2-1; D not certain. The CDR3 contains 15 residues. Germline V CDR1 and CDR2: SGHAT, FQNNGV. V lost 0 bases and J lost 4, with 10 bases in between. The CDR3 bases are TGTGCCAGCAGCTTAGATCGGCCAGCTTACAATGAGCAGTTCTTC. Translation gives CASSLDRPAYNEQFF.

The chain recombines TRBV11-1 with TRBJ2-3; D gene ambiguous. The CDR3 length is 16 residues. CDR1 and CDR2 (germline): SGHAT, FQDESV (reference sequence). Trimming removed 1 base from V and 3 bases from J, with 14 bases in between. CDR3: CASSLESGIATDTQYF. CDR3 nucleotide sequence: TGTGCCAGCAGCTTAGAGTCCGGAATAGCTACAGATACGCAGTATTTT.

A remark on this clonotype: Just one base apart from a much larger clone, this may be a read error. V gene TRBV5-1 combines with J gene TRBJ1-1; 8 nucleotides match TRBD1. Germline lookup yields CDR1 SGHRS and CDR2 YFSETQ. The V and J ends lost 0 bases and 11 bases, in that order; junction bases with no gene match: 18. The CDR3 is made up of 17 amino acids. CDR3 DNA sequence: TGCGCCAGCAGCTTGGCATCGTGGGACAGGCAAGGGCTAAGGGCTTTCTTT. Translation gives CASSLASWDRQGLRAFF.

The V and J genes are TRBV5-5 and TRBJ2-7, with 7 bases lining up with TRBD1. V gave up 0 bases and J gave up 3 bases; unmatched junction bases: 9. This CDR3 contains 16 residues. Germline values: CDR1 SGHKS, CDR2 YYEKEE (reference sequence). CDR3 in amino acids: CASSLALGGQYYEQYV. The DNA of the CDR3 is TGTGCCAGCAGCTTGGCCCTAGGGGGACAGTACTACGAGCAGTACGTC.

This clonotype was counted ten times or more. V is TRBV19 and J is TRBJ2-4, with D perhaps matching TRBD2 (6 bases). Germline CDR1 is LNHDA and CDR2 is SQIVND (reference sequence). The CDR3 spans 15 residues. V was trimmed by 11 bases and J by 1 base, leaving 18 bases between them. The DNA of the CDR3 is TGTGCCTCCATGCCTGGCGGGGATGCCAAAAACATTCAGTACTTC. Translated: CASMPGGDAKNIQYF.

This clonotype turned up a few times. J is TRBJ1-1 and V is TRBV18; weak D call: TRBD1 (5 bases). This CDR3 is built from 13 residues. The V gene lost 0 bases and the J gene lost 4 bases, with 6 bases spanning the gap. CDR1 and CDR2 (germline): KGHSH, LQKENI. CDR3 loop: CASSPPGGTEAFF. CDR3 bases: TGTGCCAGCTCACCACCGGGGGGCACTGAAGCTTTCTTT. The full variable domain, in which reference TRBV18 and TRBJ1-1 provide the parts outside the CDR3, is NAGVMQNPRHLVRRRGQEARLRCSPMKGHSHVYWYRQLPEEGLKFMVYLQKENIIDESGMPKERFSAEFPKEGPSILRIQQVVRGDSAAYFCASSPPGGTEAFFGQGTRLTVV.